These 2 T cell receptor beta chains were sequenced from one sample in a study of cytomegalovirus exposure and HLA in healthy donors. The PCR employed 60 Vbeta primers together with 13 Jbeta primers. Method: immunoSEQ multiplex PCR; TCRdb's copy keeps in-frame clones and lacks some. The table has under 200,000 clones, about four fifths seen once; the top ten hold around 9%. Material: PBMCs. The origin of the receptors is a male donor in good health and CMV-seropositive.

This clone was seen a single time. CDR3 sequence reads: CASSLAYGGPTDTQYF. For the CDR3, the DNA is TGTGCCAGCAGCTTAGCGTACGGGGGGCCCACAGATACGCAGTATTTT. The rearrangement links TRBV7-9 to TRBJ2-3; TRBD2 is a possible D gene (7 bases). There are 16 residues in the CDR3. Deletions cut 0 bases from V and 2 bases from J, with 12 bases between. Germline values: CDR1 SEHNR, CDR2 FQNEAQ (reference sequence).

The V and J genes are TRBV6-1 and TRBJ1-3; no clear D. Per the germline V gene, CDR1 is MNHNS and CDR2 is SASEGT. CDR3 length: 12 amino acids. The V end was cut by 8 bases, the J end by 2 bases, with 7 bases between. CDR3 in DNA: TGTGCCAGCTTCACAACTGGAAACACCATATATTTT. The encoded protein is CASFTTGNTIYF.